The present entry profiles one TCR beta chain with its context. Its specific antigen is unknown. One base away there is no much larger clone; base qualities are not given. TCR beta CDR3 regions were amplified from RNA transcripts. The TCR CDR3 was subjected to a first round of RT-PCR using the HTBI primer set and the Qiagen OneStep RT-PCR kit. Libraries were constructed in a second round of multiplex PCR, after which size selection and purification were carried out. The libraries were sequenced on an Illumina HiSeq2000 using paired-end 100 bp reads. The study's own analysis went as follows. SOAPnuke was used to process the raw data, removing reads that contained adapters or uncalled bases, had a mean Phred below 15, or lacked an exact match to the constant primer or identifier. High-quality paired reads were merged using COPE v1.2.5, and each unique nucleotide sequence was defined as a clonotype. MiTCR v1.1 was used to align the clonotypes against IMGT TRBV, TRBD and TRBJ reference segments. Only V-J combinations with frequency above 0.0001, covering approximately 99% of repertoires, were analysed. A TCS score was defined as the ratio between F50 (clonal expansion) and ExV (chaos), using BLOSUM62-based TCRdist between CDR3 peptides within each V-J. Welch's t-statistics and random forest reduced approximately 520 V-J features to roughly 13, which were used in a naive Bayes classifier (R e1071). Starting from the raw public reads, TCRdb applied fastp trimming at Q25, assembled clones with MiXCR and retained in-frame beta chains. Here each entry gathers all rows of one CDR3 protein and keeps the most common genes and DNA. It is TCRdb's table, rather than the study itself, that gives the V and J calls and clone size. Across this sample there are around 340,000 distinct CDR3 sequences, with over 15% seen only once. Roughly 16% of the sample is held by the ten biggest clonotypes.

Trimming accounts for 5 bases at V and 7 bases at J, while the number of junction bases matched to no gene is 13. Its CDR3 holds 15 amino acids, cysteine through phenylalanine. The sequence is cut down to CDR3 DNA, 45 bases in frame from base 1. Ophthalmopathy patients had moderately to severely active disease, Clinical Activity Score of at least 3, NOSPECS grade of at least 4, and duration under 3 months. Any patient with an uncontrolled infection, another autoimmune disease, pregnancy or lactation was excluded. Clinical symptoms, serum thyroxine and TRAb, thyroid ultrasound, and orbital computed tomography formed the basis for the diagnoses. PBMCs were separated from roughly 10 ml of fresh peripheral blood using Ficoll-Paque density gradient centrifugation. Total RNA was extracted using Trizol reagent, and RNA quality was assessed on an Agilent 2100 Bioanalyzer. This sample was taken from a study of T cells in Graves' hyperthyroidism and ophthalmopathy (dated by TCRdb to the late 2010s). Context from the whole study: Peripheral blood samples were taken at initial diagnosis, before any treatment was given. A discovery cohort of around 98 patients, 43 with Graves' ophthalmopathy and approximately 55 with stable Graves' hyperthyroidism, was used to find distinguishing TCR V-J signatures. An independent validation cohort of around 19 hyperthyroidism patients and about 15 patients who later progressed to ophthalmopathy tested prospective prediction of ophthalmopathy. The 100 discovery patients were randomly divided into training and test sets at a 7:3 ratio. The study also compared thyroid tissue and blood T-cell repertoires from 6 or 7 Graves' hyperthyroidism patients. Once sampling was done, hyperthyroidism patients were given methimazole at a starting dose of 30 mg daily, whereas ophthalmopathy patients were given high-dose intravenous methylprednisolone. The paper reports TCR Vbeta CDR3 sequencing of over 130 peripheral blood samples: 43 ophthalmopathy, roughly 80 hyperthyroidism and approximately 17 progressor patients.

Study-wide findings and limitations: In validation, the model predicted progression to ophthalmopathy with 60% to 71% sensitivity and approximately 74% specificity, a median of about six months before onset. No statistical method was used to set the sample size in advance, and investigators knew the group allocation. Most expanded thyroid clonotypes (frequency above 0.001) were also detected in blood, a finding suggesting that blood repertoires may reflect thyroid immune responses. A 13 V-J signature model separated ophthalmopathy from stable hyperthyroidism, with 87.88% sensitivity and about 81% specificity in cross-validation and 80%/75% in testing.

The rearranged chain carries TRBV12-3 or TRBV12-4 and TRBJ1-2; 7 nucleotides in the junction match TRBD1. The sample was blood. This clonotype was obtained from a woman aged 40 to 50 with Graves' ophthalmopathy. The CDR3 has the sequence CASSAQKTGIPGYTF. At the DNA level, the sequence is TGTGCCAGCAGTGCGCAGAAGACAGGGATTCCTGGCTACACCTTC.